Presented here are 27 T cell receptor beta chains from one specimen sequenced in a study of T cell responses to AZD1222 COVID-19 vaccine (dated by TCRdb to the early 2020s). Per the publication, the time point label means: about 28 days (+/-7) after the second vaccine dose. The library was prepared using the immunoSEQ multiplex PCR assay. Not all clones reach the TCRdb copy of this immuneACCESS table, which keeps in-frame sequences only. Checked studies attribute under half of the gap to unresolved V genes and leave the rest unexplained. A total of 15,000 to 20,000 clones appear in this sample, 84% of them only once. The ten largest make up around 15% of the sample. This material consisted of peripheral blood, taken 28 days after the second AZD1222 dose. All receptors come from an adult who received the AZD1222 COVID-19 vaccine.

The rearrangement links TRBV5-6 to TRBJ1-2; 8 positions match TRBD1. The CDR3 totals 13 residues. Per germline, CDR1 SGHDT and CDR2 YYEEEE. The trim removed 0 bases at V and 6 bases at J, leaving 1 base unmatched. Here the CDR3 DNA reads TGTGCCAGCAGCTTGGCGGACAGGGATGGCTACACCTTC. Residues: CASSLADRDGYTF.

J is TRBJ2-7 and V is TRBV10-3, with D perhaps given as TRBD1 or TRBD2 (6 bases each). From germline, CDR1 is ENHRY and CDR2 SYGVKD. CDR3 length: 12 residues. Trimming left V 6 bases short and J 13 bases short, with 19 bases between. The CDR3 loop is CAISGGGPGSYF. CDR3 bases: TGTGCCATCAGCGGGGGCGGGCCCGGGAGCTACTTC.

The chain employs TRBV10-3 and TRBJ2-1; the D gene is possibly TRBD2 (6 bases). Germline CDR1 reads ENHRY; CDR2 reads SYGVKD. Trimming stripped 3 bases from V and 5 bases from J, with 14 bases between. The length of the CDR3 is 15 residues. The CDR3 sequence: CAISDGGAGDNEQFF. In nucleotides, the CDR3 is TGTGCCATCAGTGACGGCGGAGCGGGCGACAATGAGCAGTTCTTC.

The chain uses TRBV18 and TRBJ2-3, with no clear D. The V and J ends lost 3 bases and 4 bases respectively, with 2 bases between them. This CDR3 region has 11 residues. The germline gives CDR1 KGHSH, CDR2 LQKENI. CDR3: CASSPADTQYF. DNA of the CDR3: TGTGCCAGCTCACCGGCAGATACGCAGTATTTT.

The chain uses TRBV28 and TRBJ2-7; TRBD2 might be the D (6 bases). Germline-derived CDR1 and CDR2 are MDHEN and SYDVKM. With 4 bases removed from V and 2 bases from J, the gap between germline ends came to 12 bases. CDR3 size: 14 residues. The CDR3 coding sequence is TGTGCCAGCAGTTCGCGGGGCGACCCCTACGAGCAGTACTTC. Translated: CASSSRGDPYEQYF.

The chain has TRBV29-1 and TRBJ2-7; D remains ambiguous. Trimming pared 5 bases from V and 2 bases from J, leaving 10 bases between. Germline values: CDR1 SQVTM, CDR2 ANQGSEA. This CDR3 is 12 amino acids long. CDR3: CSVSFTPYEQYF. The CDR3 DNA is TGCAGCGTTTCCTTTACTCCCTACGAGCAGTACTTC.

The rearrangement links TRBV28 to TRBJ1-1; 9 bases match TRBD1. The CDR3 consists of 15 residues. Trimming cost V 3 bases and J 5 bases; bases outside gene matches: 7. Looked up from germline, CDR1 is MDHEN and CDR2 is SYDVKM. The CDR3 loop reads CASSLAGTGPTEAFF. CDR3 nucleotides: TGTGCCAGCAGTTTGGCCGGGACAGGGCCAACTGAAGCTTTCTTT.

This clone has only one observation. The rearrangement uses TRBV7-9 and TRBJ1-1, with 7 nucleotides matching TRBD1. V shed 1 base and J 5 bases; nucleotides not matched to a gene: 4. The CDR3 runs 14 residues. Germline CDR1 is SEHNR and CDR2 is FQNEAQ (reference sequence). CDR3 in amino acids: CASSLEGAETEAFF. The CDR3 coding sequence is TGTGCCAGCAGCTTAGAGGGGGCAGAGACTGAAGCTTTCTTT.

The chain links TRBV11-2 to TRBJ2-2, with a weak D call TRBD2 (6 bases). The CDR3 length is 14 residues. V lost 5 bases and J lost 1, with 8 bases in between. Germline CDR1 and CDR2: SGHAT and FQNNGV. The CDR3 sequence is CASSRRGNTGELFF. The CDR3 nucleotides are TGTGCCAGCAGCCGGCGGGGGAACACCGGGGAGCTGTTTTTT.

The rearrangement uses TRBV28 and TRBJ1-1, with 8 nucleotides matching TRBD1. The junction had 15 bases not matched to a gene; V was cut back by 5 bases and J by 4 bases. Germline V gives CDR1 MDHEN, CDR2 SYDVKM. This CDR3 region has 17 residues. The chain's CDR3 is CASSPTPDRVWITEAFF. The CDR3 nucleotides read TGTGCCAGCAGTCCAACCCCGGACAGGGTATGGATCACTGAAGCTTTCTTT.

The gene calls are TRBV19 and TRBJ2-7; tentatively, D is TRBD1 (5 bases). The CDR3 consists of 15 residues. Trimming took off 6 bases at V and 3 bases at J, with 18 bases between the two ends. Germline-derived CDR1 and CDR2 are LNHDA and SQIVND (reference sequence). The DNA for the CDR3 is TGTGCCAGTAGCCTCTCAAAAATACAGGACTACGAGCAGTACTTC. This gives the protein CASSLSKIQDYEQYF.

The chain couples TRBV7-9 to TRBJ2-7, with TRBD2 identical over 13 bases. Trimming cost V 8 bases and J 5 bases; bases outside gene matches: 6. The length of the CDR3 is 14 residues. Germline V gives CDR1 SEHNR, CDR2 FQNEAQ (reference sequence). CDR3 DNA sequence: TGTGCCAGCGGAGGACTAGCGGGAGAAGACGAGCAGTACTTC. The encoded protein is CASGGLAGEDEQYF.

The gene calls are TRBV10-1 and TRBJ1-2; weak D call: TRBD1 (5 bases). Germline V gives CDR1 WNHNN, CDR2 SYGVQD (reference sequence). The ends were cut back, 0 bases at V and 6 bases at J, with 11 bases in the middle. The CDR3 consists of 14 residues. For the CDR3, the DNA is TGCGCCAGCAGTGAGTCCGGGCAGGGCAATGGCTACACCTTC. Translation: CASSESGQGNGYTF.

The chain joins TRBV2 to TRBJ1-1; D is unresolved. The CDR3 loop spans 13 amino acids. Trimming took off 6 bases at V and 0 bases at J, with 8 bases between the two ends. Per the germline V gene, CDR1 is SNHLY and CDR2 is FYNNEI. The CDR3 coding sequence is TGTGCCAGCAGAAGCTCAATGAACACTGAAGCTTTCTTT. Translation: CASRSSMNTEAFF.

In nucleotides, the CDR3 is TGTGCCAGCACCCGAGCAGGGGGTGACACCGGGGAGCTGTTTTTT. Protein: CASTRAGGDTGELFF. The chain carries TRBV27 and TRBJ2-2; the match to TRBD1 covers 7 bases. CDR3 length: 15 residues. The ends lost 7 bases at V and 3 bases at J; junction bases unmatched: 8. Germline CDR1 and CDR2: MNHEY and SMNVEV (reference sequence).

This chain connects TRBV7-9 to TRBJ2-3; 9 bases are a match to TRBD1. The CDR3 spans 15 residues. Germline V CDR1 and CDR2: SEHNR, FQNEAQ (reference sequence). Trimming at V came to 5 bases and at J to 4 bases, leaving 7 bases not matched to a gene. This CDR3 is CASSHRDRVADTQYF. In nucleotides, the CDR3 is TGTGCCAGCAGCCACCGGGACAGGGTGGCAGATACGCAGTATTTT. Variable domain in full (rest from reference TRBV7-9 and TRBJ2-3): DTGVSQNPRHKITKRGQNVTFRCDPISEHNRLYWYRQTLGQGPEFLTYFQNEAQLEKSRLLSDRFSAERPKGSFSTLEIQRTEQGDSAMYLCASSHRDRVADTQYFGPGTRLTVL.

This chain links TRBV19 with TRBJ1-2; D is ambiguous. The germline gives CDR1 LNHDA, CDR2 SQIVND (reference sequence). The CDR3 sequence is 13 residues long. Trimming left V 6 bases short and J 7 bases short, with 15 bases between. The CDR3 DNA reads TGTGCCAGTAGCTGGAGGTTTGGCCGTGGCTACACCTTC. Its translation is CASSWRFGRGYTF.

The J gene is TRBJ1-1, the V gene TRBV7-2; 9 bases line up with TRBD1. V shed 5 bases, J shed 1 base, and the junction held 2 bases outside the gene matches. CDR1 is SGHTA, CDR2 FQGNSA, per germline. The CDR3 contains 14 residues. The CDR3: CASSVDRGNTEAFF. CDR3 coding DNA: TGTGCCAGCAGCGTGGACAGGGGGAACACTGAAGCTTTCTTT. The full variable domain, its missing parts supplied by reference TRBV7-2 and TRBJ1-1, is GAGVSQSPSNKVTEKGKDVELRCDPISGHTALYWYRQSLGQGLEFLIYFQGNSAPDKSGLPSDRFSAERTGGSVSTLTIQRTQQEDSAVYLCASSVDRGNTEAFFGQGTRLTVV.

V is TRBV4-2 and J is TRBJ1-5; TRBD1 might be the D (5 bases). The CDR3 totals 17 residues. With 1 base removed from V and 2 bases from J, the gap between germline ends came to 15 bases. CDR1 is LGHNA, CDR2 YNFKEQ, per germline. The CDR3 spells CASSQGEWGSGNQPQHF. In nucleotides, the CDR3 is TGTGCCAGCAGCCAAGGGGAGTGGGGGAGTGGCAATCAGCCCCAGCATTTT.

Notes on this clone: The junction departs from the called germline gene at one end, perhaps through a read error. CDR3: CASSKEWGSGTEAFF. DNA for the CDR3: TGTGCCAGCAGCAAAGAGTGGGGGTCAGGCACTGAAGCTTTCTTT. V and J are TRBV4-2 and TRBJ1-1, with D possibly matching TRBD1 (5 bases). The CDR3 extends over 15 amino acids. Per germline, CDR1 LGHNA and CDR2 YNFKEQ.

V and J are TRBV29-1 and TRBJ2-1; no firm D call. CDR1 and CDR2 (germline): SQVTM, ANQGSEA. Trimming left V 5 bases short and J 6 bases short, with 8 bases between. The CDR3 loop spans 11 amino acids. This CDR3 is CSVIRINEQFF. The DNA of the CDR3 is TGCAGCGTTATTCGGATCAATGAGCAGTTCTTC.

The gene calls are TRBV11-3 and TRBJ1-2; D remains ambiguous. V shed 7 bases and J shed 1 base, with 13 bases lying between them. The CDR3 has 14 amino acids. Looked up from germline, CDR1 is SGHNT and CDR2 is YENEEA. The CDR3 DNA follows: TGTGCCAGCACCCCCCCGGATCTTAACTATGGCTACACCTTC. Protein sequence: CASTPPDLNYGYTF.

In this sample, this clone turned up a few times. V gene TRBV4-1 combines with J gene TRBJ2-7; 12 positions match TRBD2. The CDR3 has 17 amino acids. CDR1 and CDR2 (germline): MGHRA, YSYEKL. After removal of 1 base from V and 7 bases from J, the junction contained 11 bases not matched to a gene. For the CDR3, the DNA is TGCGCCAGCAGCCAAGGTCGACTAGCGGGAGCACCTCTGGAGCAGTACTTC. This sequence encodes CASSQGRLAGAPLEQYF.

The genes are TRBV3-1 (or the pseudogene TRBV3-2) and TRBJ1-2, with TRBD1 matching 11 bases. The CDR3 length is 15 residues. The germline gives CDR1 LGHDT, CDR2 YNNKEL (reference sequence). V lost 2 bases and J lost 8; bases outside the gene matches: 7. The CDR3, as DNA: TGTGCCAGCAGCCAAACTTTGGACAGGGGGCGGGGCTACACCTTC. It codes for CASSQTLDRGRGYTF.

The chain combines TRBV12-3 or TRBV12-4 with TRBJ1-1, with D uncertain. This CDR3 contains 11 residues. V was clipped by 2 bases and J by 11 bases, with 9 bases between them. The CDR3 region has the DNA TGTGCCAGCAGTTTAAGCCGCCTCGCTTTCTTT. Protein: CASSLSRLAFF.

The rearrangement links TRBV29-1 to TRBJ1-1; D possibly corresponds to TRBD1 (5 bases). The CDR3 is 13 residues long. The V gene's germline CDR1 is SQVTM and CDR2 ANQGSEA. V was clipped by 4 bases and J by 3 bases, with 12 bases between them. The CDR3 loop is CSVGAGSDTEAFF. The CDR3 nucleotides read TGCAGCGTTGGAGCAGGGTCGGACACTGAAGCTTTCTTT.

The rearrangement links TRBV18 to TRBJ2-2; 8 bases are shared with TRBD1. This CDR3 has 16 residues. CDR1 KGHSH and CDR2 LQKENI come from the germline V gene. Trimming at V came to 6 bases and at J to 1 base, leaving 7 bases not matched to a gene. The CDR3, as DNA: TGTGCCAGCTCCCATGACAGGGGCGAGAACACCGGGGAGCTGTTTTTT. This sequence encodes CASSHDRGENTGELFF.